These 19 T cell receptor beta chains were sequenced from one sample in a study of preoperative IRX-2 immunotherapy in early breast cancer. Some clones are missing from TCRdb's copy, which holds only in-frame ones; the method was immunoSEQ multiplex PCR. Of tens of thousands of clones listed, roughly 96% are singletons. Described treatment: preoperative locoregional IRX-2 cytokine immunotherapy. Material: tumor tissue, obtained after IRX-2 immunotherapy. The receptors derive from a human donor with breast cancer.

The gene calls are TRBV5-1 and TRBJ2-5; weak D call: TRBD2 (6 bases). This CDR3 region has 13 residues. The germline V gene has CDR1 SGHRS and CDR2 YFSETQ. Trimming shortened V by 4 bases and J by 5 bases, and 12 bases separated the two germline ends. The CDR3 reads CASSGGIGETQYF. The CDR3, as DNA: TGCGCCAGCAGCGGAGGGATCGGCGAGACCCAGTACTTC. The full variable domain, completed using reference TRBV5-1 and TRBJ2-5, is KAGVTQTPRYLIKTRGQQVTLSCSPISGHRSVSWYQQTPGQGLQFLFEYFSETQRNKGNFPGRFSGRQFSNSRSEMNVSTLELGDSALYLCASSGGIGETQYFGPGTRLLVL.

The genes are TRBV6-5 and TRBJ2-1, with TRBD1 matching over 9 bases. This CDR3 is built from 15 residues. Germline trimming cut 8 bases from V and 8 bases from J; bases unmatched to any gene: 13. Germline V gives CDR1 MNHEY, CDR2 SVGAGI. CDR3 bases: TGTGCCAGCTCCCGGGACAGGTGGACAGGGGATGAGCAGTTCTTC. It is translated as CASSRDRWTGDEQFF.

This sequence joins TRBV7-9 and TRBJ2-1; tentative D call: TRBD2 (5 bases). Germline V gives CDR1 SEHNR, CDR2 FQNEAQ (reference sequence). CDR3 length: 15 residues. Trimming shortened V by 3 bases and J by 7 bases, and 16 bases separated the two germline ends. The chain's CDR3 is CASSFLSGARNEQFF. In DNA form, the CDR3 reads TGTGCCAGCAGCTTTCTGAGCGGAGCTCGGAATGAGCAGTTCTTC.

This chain's CDR3 is CASSLGAEFTLHF. For the CDR3, the DNA is TGTGCCAGCAGCTTAGGGGCTGAATTTACCCTCCACTTT. V is TRBV7-9 and J is TRBJ1-6, with no clear D. The CDR3 covers 13 residues. V was pared by 1 base and J by 14 bases, with 12 bases between. The germline V gene encodes CDR1 SEHNR and CDR2 FQNEAQ (reference sequence).

The chain links TRBV25-1 to TRBJ1-2; D remains unclear. V shed 10 bases and J shed 4 bases, with 16 bases lying between them. CDR1 is MGHDK and CDR2 is SYGVNS in the germline V gene. CDR3 size: 13 residues. The CDR3 region has the DNA TGTGCCAACCCATGGAGCCGCCGCTATGGCTACACCTTC. Translating it yields CANPWSRRYGYTF.

This sequence joins TRBV10-3 and TRBJ1-2; D gene unclear. Per the germline V gene, CDR1 is ENHRY and CDR2 is SYGVKD. This CDR3 has 12 residues. The V end was cut by 0 bases, the J end by 7 bases, with 6 bases between. Here the CDR3 DNA reads TGTGCCATCAGTGAGTCGTTGGGTGGCTACACCTTC. Translated: CAISESLGGYTF.

V is TRBV7-2 and J is TRBJ2-5; weak D call: TRBD2 (5 bases). V was trimmed by 2 bases and J by 1 base, leaving 8 bases between them. The CDR3 consists of 14 residues. From germline, CDR1 is SGHTA and CDR2 FQGNSA. The CDR3 loop reads CASSLSTSQETQYF. The DNA for the CDR3 is TGTGCCAGCAGCTTATCAACTAGCCAAGAGACCCAGTACTTC.

The chain has TRBV5-1 and TRBJ2-5; 7 nucleotides align to TRBD1. The CDR3 runs to 16 residues. After removal of 4 bases from V and 4 bases from J, the junction contained 13 bases not matched to a gene. Germline V gene data show CDR1 as SGHRS and CDR2 as YFSETQ. CDR3 amino acids: CASSTPKGGSGETQYF. DNA of the CDR3: TGCGCCAGCAGCACACCTAAAGGGGGCAGTGGAGAGACCCAGTACTTC. The whole variable domain, remainder taken from reference TRBV5-1 and TRBJ2-5, is KAGVTQTPRYLIKTRGQQVTLSCSPISGHRSVSWYQQTPGQGLQFLFEYFSETQRNKGNFPGRFSGRQFSNSRSEMNVSTLELGDSALYLCASSTPKGGSGETQYFGPGTRLLVL.

This chain uses TRBV7-8 with TRBJ1-5; D not resolved. This CDR3 comprises 13 residues. CDR1 is SGHVS and CDR2 is FQNEAQ in the germline V gene. Trimming left V 4 bases short and J 4 bases short, with 8 bases between. In nucleotides, the CDR3 is TGTGCCAGCAGCTCTGTGGAGAATCAGCCCCAGCATTTT. As protein: CASSSVENQPQHF.

In nucleotides, the CDR3 is TGTGCCAGCAGCCCACCCTCACTAGCGGGGGGGCTGGGGGAGCTGTTTTTT. Protein: CASSPPSLAGGLGELFF. V gene TRBV7-8 combines with J gene TRBJ2-2; TRBD2 matches at 13 bases. The CDR3 spans 17 residues. Germline V lookup: CDR1 SGHVS, CDR2 FQNEAQ. The V and J ends lost 5 bases and 8 bases, in that order; junction bases with no gene match: 11.

This chain links TRBV7-9 with TRBJ1-1, with D hard to call. Trimming took 3 bases from V and 0 from J, leaving 11 bases between them. In germline, CDR1 is SEHNR, CDR2 FQNEAQ (reference sequence). This CDR3 is 15 amino acids long. CDR3 residues: CASSFWTVMNTEAFF. The DNA of the CDR3 is TGTGCCAGCAGCTTCTGGACGGTTATGAACACTGAAGCTTTCTTT. Drawing the rest from reference TRBV7-9 and TRBJ1-1, the complete variable domain is DTGVSQNPRHKITKRGQNVTFRCDPISEHNRLYWYRQTLGQGPEFLTYFQNEAQLEKSRLLSDRFSAERPKGSFSTLEIQRTEQGDSAMYLCASSFWTVMNTEAFFGQGTRLTVV.

The J gene is TRBJ1-3, the V gene TRBV15; D gene ambiguous. This CDR3 has 14 residues. The germline V gene has CDR1 LNHNV and CDR2 YYDKDF (reference sequence). The germline V and J ends were trimmed by 4 bases and 3 bases, with 10 bases remaining between them. The CDR3 is CATSKIDGGNTIYF. The CDR3 DNA reads as TGTGCCACCAGCAAAATTGACGGTGGAAACACCATATATTTT. Complete variable domain (other parts from reference TRBV15 and TRBJ1-3): DAMVIQNPRYQVTQFGKPVTLSCSQTLNHNVMYWYQQKSSQAPKLLFHYYDKDFNNEADTPDNFQSRRPNTSFCFLDIRSPGLGDTAMYLCATSKIDGGNTIYFGEGSWLTVV.

This clone was counted once. This sequence joins TRBV4-1 and TRBJ1-2; perhaps TRBD1 as D (5 bases). Trimming stripped 2 bases from V and 7 bases from J, with 17 bases between. Germline CDR1 and CDR2: MGHRA and YSYEKL. The CDR3 is made up of 15 amino acids. CDR3 DNA sequence: TGCGCCAGCAGCCAACCCCGGGACTGGTCGCCTGGCTACACCTTC. Residues: CASSQPRDWSPGYTF.

The chain employs TRBV11-2 and TRBJ2-7; 7 nucleotides agree with TRBD2. This CDR3 has 12 residues. The germline V gene encodes CDR1 SGHAT and CDR2 FQNNGV. V lost 9 bases to trimming and J lost 2 bases; unmatched junction nucleotides: 4. CDR3 DNA sequence: TGTGCCAGTACTAGCGTAACCTACGAGCAGTACTTC. Translation gives CASTSVTYEQYF.

The chain couples TRBV28 to TRBJ2-4; the match to TRBD2 covers 10 bases. This CDR3 is built from 15 residues. V dropped 5 bases and J dropped 5; count of bases not matched to a gene: 6. CDR1 is MDHEN, CDR2 SYDVKM, per germline. The CDR3 region has the DNA TGTGCCAGCAGTCTTATAGCGGGAGGACAAAACATTCAGTACTTC. Its protein product is CASSLIAGGQNIQYF.

As to this clone: An end of the junction differs from the germline gene, which may be a read error. The V gene is TRBV7-9, the J gene TRBJ2-7; 8 nucleotides align to TRBD2. Germline CDR1 SEHNR, CDR2 FQNEAQ (reference sequence). The CDR3 spans 12 residues. The CDR3, as DNA: TGTGCCGGCAGCGGGAGTTCCTACGAGCAGTACTTC. Its translation: CAGSGSSYEQYF. Full variable domain (rest looked up from reference TRBV7-9 and TRBJ2-7): DTGVSQNPRHKITKRGQNVTFRCDPISEHNRLYWYRQTLGQGPEFLTYFQNEAQLEKSRLLSDRFSAERPKGSFSTLEIQRTEQGDSAMYLCAGSGSSYEQYFGPGTRLTVT.

The gene calls are TRBV7-2 and TRBJ2-1; D might be TRBD2 (5 bases). This CDR3 has 16 amino acids. V was shortened by 4 bases and J by 6 bases, with 19 bases between the two germline ends. Germline CDR1 reads SGHTA; CDR2 reads FQGNSA. DNA of the CDR3: TGTGCCAGCAGCTCCTACGGTGGAGGCCCGGGCAATGAGCAGTTCTTC. It translates to CASSSYGGGPGNEQFF.

V is TRBV2 and J is TRBJ2-2; 12 bases align to TRBD2. Losses at the gene ends were 5 bases for V and 5 bases for J; bases not matched to a gene: 15. This CDR3 has 19 residues. Germline values: CDR1 SNHLY, CDR2 FYNNEI. The CDR3 reads CASSRRASGGAMWTGELFF. In DNA form, the CDR3 reads TGTGCCAGCAGTCGAAGGGCTAGCGGGGGGGCCATGTGGACCGGGGAGCTGTTTTTT.

The V call is TRBV19, the J call TRBJ1-2; no clear D. The CDR3 totals 15 residues. Germline V gives CDR1 LNHDA, CDR2 SQIVND (reference sequence). V was shortened by 0 bases and J by 6 bases, with 14 bases between the two germline ends. The CDR3 spells CASSIDPEGWDGYTF. CDR3 bases: TGTGCCAGTAGTATAGATCCCGAGGGTTGGGATGGCTACACCTTC. Together with reference TRBV19 and TRBJ1-2, the CDR3 gives the full variable domain: DGGITQSPKYLFRKEGQNVTLSCEQNLNHDAMYWYRQDPGQGLRLIYYSQIVNDFQKGDIAEGYSVSREKKESFPLTVTSAQKNPTAFYLCASSIDPEGWDGYTFGSGTRLTVV.